This T cell receptor (beta chain) comes out of a study of T cells expressing NK-cell markers. Study findings and constraints: Roughly six donors showed dominant NKG2C+ clonotypes comprising about 1.0-8% of their CD8+ T cells. Four donors likewise had their CD3+CD56-NKG2C+ fraction led by these clonotypes.

As to this clonotype: The antigen remains unidentified.

Germline V gives CDR1 MDHEN, CDR2 SYDVKM. This CDR3 is 16 amino acids long. UMIs were included in TCR beta cDNA generated by 5'RACE template switching. TCRdb derives one entry per CDR3 protein from the 5' RACE reads, leaving out DNA. The sample table includes 150,000 to 180,000 distinct CDR3 sequences. The chain joins TRBV28 to TRBJ2-7; the D gene TCRdb calls, TRBD2, cannot be checked with no DNA. Sequenced input: blood T cells: a sorted CD56 or NKG2C T cell subset, CD4+ or CD8+ T cells, or bulk PBMC T cells (not recorded which). This receptor was obtained from a woman aged 45-60 years in good health. The CDR3 loop reads CASSSPRLAGNDEQYF.